A single sample gave rise to the 32 T cell receptor beta chains below, sequenced in a study of blood T cell repertoires in COVID-19. The protocol was immunoSEQ multiplex PCR, while the TCRdb copy is restricted to in-frame clones and leaves out a portion. The sample includes over 150,000 clones, roughly 85% of them seen just once. What was sequenced was peripheral blood. These receptors were obtained from a man aged 50-60 years with active or convalescent COVID-19.

The table lists this clone with a few counts. V and J are TRBV5-1 and TRBJ2-1, with a tentative D call TRBD1 (6 bases). The CDR3 runs 14 residues. Trimming took off 2 bases at V and 8 bases at J, with 14 bases between the two ends. In germline, CDR1 is SGHRS, CDR2 YFSETQ. CDR3 protein: CASSLQGPGDEQFF. The CDR3 coding sequence is TGCGCCAGCAGCTTACAGGGTCCTGGTGATGAGCAGTTCTTC.

The chain carries TRBV5-1 and TRBJ1-4; a weak D match, TRBD1 (5 bases). The ends were cut back, 0 bases at V and 8 bases at J, with 14 bases in the middle. The V gene's germline CDR1 is SGHRS and CDR2 YFSETQ. This CDR3 comprises 15 residues. The CDR3 protein is CASSLEGSRGEKLFF. DNA of the CDR3: TGCGCCAGCAGCTTGGAAGGGAGCCGGGGGGAAAAACTGTTTTTT.

The rearrangement links TRBV3-1 (or the pseudogene TRBV3-2) to TRBJ1-2; 7 bases map to TRBD1. Germline assignment: CDR1 LGHDT and CDR2 YNNKEL (reference sequence). V shed 6 bases, J shed 5 bases, and the junction held 6 bases outside the gene matches. CDR3 length: 13 residues. This CDR3 reads CASRSTGNYGYTF. CDR3 sequence (DNA): TGTGCCAGCAGATCGACAGGGAATTATGGCTACACCTTC.

V and J are TRBV19 and TRBJ2-1; the D gene is possibly TRBD2 (5 bases). The CDR3 totals 14 residues. Germline values: CDR1 LNHDA, CDR2 SQIVND (reference sequence). V was pared by 7 bases and J by 5 bases, with 15 bases between. CDR3 in amino acids: CASNPPGTNNEQFF. DNA of the CDR3: TGTGCCAGTAACCCGCCGGGAACAAACAATGAGCAGTTCTTC.

This clone has more than one count but fewer than ten. This chain links TRBV4-2 with TRBJ2-3; no reliable D call. Per germline, CDR1 LGHNA and CDR2 YNFKEQ. Trimming took off 6 bases at V and 3 bases at J, with 13 bases between the two ends. This CDR3 is 14 amino acids long. This CDR3 is CASRNLTGTDTQYF. CDR3 nucleotide sequence: TGTGCCAGCAGAAACCTCACGGGTACAGATACGCAGTATTTT.

Only one count was recorded for this clone. The J gene is TRBJ2-5, the V gene TRBV7-2, with D possibly matching TRBD2 (5 bases). The V and J ends lost 2 bases and 5 bases respectively, with 21 bases between them. This CDR3 region has 17 residues. The germline V gene has CDR1 SGHTA and CDR2 FQGNSA. CDR3 bases: TGTGCCAGCAGCTTAATGAATCTGGCGGTTTCGGGGGAGACCCAGTACTTC. Amino acid sequence: CASSLMNLAVSGETQYF.

The chain is built from TRBV5-1 and TRBJ2-7; 14 bases are a match to TRBD2. The CDR3 consists of 16 residues. The ends lost 2 bases at V and 7 bases at J; junction bases unmatched: 8. Germline V gives CDR1 SGHRS, CDR2 YFSETQ. CDR3 protein: CASSLPGLAGEVEQYF. CDR3 coding DNA: TGCGCCAGCAGCTTACCGGGACTAGCGGGAGAAGTGGAGCAGTACTTC.

V is TRBV7-2 and J is TRBJ1-1; a possible D gene is TRBD1 (6 bases). The CDR3 spans 15 residues. Deletions cut 4 bases from V and 1 base from J, with 13 bases between. The V gene's germline CDR1 is SGHTA and CDR2 FQGNSA. CDR3 in amino acids: CASSYPRGANTEAFF. CDR3 DNA sequence: TGTGCCAGCAGCTATCCCAGGGGAGCGAACACTGAAGCTTTCTTT.

CDR3 loop: CASSPTGKRDNEQFF. The DNA of the CDR3 is TGTGCCAGCAGCCCAACGGGGAAGCGCGACAATGAGCAGTTCTTC. The chain combines TRBV9 with TRBJ2-1; a weak D match, TRBD2 (5 bases). Trimming shortened V by 4 bases and J by 5 bases, and 16 bases separated the two germline ends. This CDR3 is 15 amino acids long. CDR1 SGDLS and CDR2 YYNGEE come from the germline V gene.

The chain couples TRBV24-1 to TRBJ1-2, with TRBD1 identical over 9 bases. The ends lost 4 bases at V and 3 bases at J; junction bases unmatched: 8. This CDR3 has 16 amino acids. Germline-derived CDR1 and CDR2 are KGHDR and SFDVKD. This CDR3 is CATSERPQGAYYGYTF. Written as DNA, the CDR3 is TGTGCCACCAGTGAACGACCACAGGGGGCCTACTATGGCTACACCTTC.

The genes are TRBV3-1 (or the pseudogene TRBV3-2) and TRBJ1-6; D not certain. V was pared by 1 base and J by 10 bases, with 5 bases between. This CDR3 contains 12 residues. Germline CDR1 is LGHDT and CDR2 is YNNKEL (reference sequence). CDR3 DNA: TGTGCCAGCAGCCAAGCAAAATCACCCCTCCACTTT. This gives the protein CASSQAKSPLHF.

The rearrangement uses TRBV12-5 and TRBJ1-3; a weak D match, TRBD1 (5 bases). The CDR3 spans 15 residues. CDR1 and CDR2 (germline): LGHNT, FRNRAP. The V end lost 2 bases, the J end lost 0 bases, and 8 bases lay between the germline ends. CDR3 in DNA: TGTGCTAGTGGTTTGCCCACAGGCTCTGGAAACACCATATATTTT. Protein product: CASGLPTGSGNTIYF.

V usage is TRBV19 and J usage is TRBJ2-7; 9 bases fit TRBD2. The germline CDR1 and CDR2 sequences are LNHDA and SQIVND (reference sequence). The CDR3 consists of 15 residues. The V gene end was trimmed by 8 bases and the J gene end by 2 bases; junction bases not matched to a gene: 10. CDR3 sequence reads: CASDTRLAEAYEQYF. CDR3 coding DNA: TGTGCCAGTGATACCCGACTAGCGGAGGCCTACGAGCAGTACTTC. The entire variable domain, with the rest obtained from reference TRBV19 and TRBJ2-7, is as follows: DGGITQSPKYLFRKEGQNVTLSCEQNLNHDAMYWYRQDPGQGLRLIYYSQIVNDFQKGDIAEGYSVSREKKESFPLTVTSAQKNPTAFYLCASDTRLAEAYEQYFGPGTRLTVT.

This clone was observed a single time. The J gene is TRBJ2-2, the V gene TRBV24-1, with D hard to call. Trimming took off 4 bases at V and 8 bases at J, with 19 bases between the two ends. Germline assignment: CDR1 KGHDR and CDR2 SFDVKD. This CDR3 comprises 16 residues. The CDR3 is CATSDRSRPTRGELFF. The CDR3 region has the DNA TGTGCCACCAGTGACCGTTCGAGGCCCACGAGGGGGGAGCTGTTTTTT.

This clone was seen more than once but under ten times. The gene calls are TRBV7-9 and TRBJ1-2; 8 nucleotides match TRBD1. CDR3 length equals 14 residues. Losses at the gene ends were 3 bases for V and 2 bases for J; bases not matched to a gene: 2. Germline CDR1 reads SEHNR; CDR2 reads FQNEAQ (reference sequence). The CDR3 nucleotides read TGTGCCAGCAGCTTGGACAGGGAAAACTATGGCTACACCTTC. It yields the protein CASSLDRENYGYTF. Combining the CDR3 with reference TRBV7-9 and TRBJ1-2 gives the whole variable domain DTGVSQNPRHKITKRGQNVTFRCDPISEHNRLYWYRQTLGQGPEFLTYFQNEAQLEKSRLLSDRFSAERPKGSFSTLEIQRTEQGDSAMYLCASSLDRENYGYTFGSGTRLTVV.

The V call is TRBV7-2, the J call TRBJ2-3; TRBD2 might be the D (6 bases). Germline V gene lookup returns CDR1 SGHTA and CDR2 FQGNSA. V was clipped by 5 bases and J by 3 bases, with 15 bases between them. The CDR3 covers 15 residues. CDR3 residues: CASSPWGDRTDTQYF. CDR3 in DNA: TGTGCCAGCAGCCCCTGGGGGGATAGGACAGATACGCAGTATTTT.

J is TRBJ1-4 and V is TRBV28; 7 nucleotides match TRBD1. J lost 3 bases, V lost 6 bases, and 4 bases had no gene match. Germline V gene lookup returns CDR1 MDHEN and CDR2 SYDVKM. The CDR3 loop spans 14 amino acids. This CDR3 is CASREGTANEKLFF. As DNA, the CDR3 is TGTGCCAGCAGAGAAGGGACAGCTAATGAAAAACTGTTTTTT. Using reference TRBV28 and TRBJ1-4 for the parts outside the CDR3, the full variable domain is DVKVTQSSRYLVKRTGEKVFLECVQDMDHENMFWYRQDPGLGLRLIYFSYDVKMKEKGDIPEGYSVSREKKERFSLILESASTNQTSMYLCASREGTANEKLFFGSGTQLSVL.

The chain recombines TRBV24-1 with TRBJ2-3; 8 bases align to TRBD1. This CDR3 has 17 amino acids. The germline gives CDR1 KGHDR, CDR2 SFDVKD. V was pared by 3 bases and J by 4 bases, with 11 bases of the junction left unmatched. The CDR3 loop is CATSDTTSGGDSDTQYF. Written as DNA, the CDR3 is TGTGCCACCAGTGATACCACCTCAGGGGGCGATTCAGATACGCAGTATTTT.

V is TRBV28 and J is TRBJ2-3; the match to TRBD2 covers 8 bases. V lost 5 bases, J lost 2 bases, and 3 bases stayed unmatched. Per germline, CDR1 MDHEN and CDR2 SYDVKM. This CDR3 region has 14 residues. CDR3 amino acids: CASSPRGVTDTQYF. DNA for the CDR3: TGTGCCAGCAGTCCGCGGGGGGTCACAGATACGCAGTATTTT.

This CDR3 is CASSYGTGPDTQYF. The CDR3 DNA follows: TGTGCCAGCAGTTACGGGACAGGGCCAGATACGCAGTATTTT. The rearrangement uses TRBV6-5 and TRBJ2-3; 9 bases fit TRBD1. Germline CDR1 MNHEY, CDR2 SVGAGI. The V gene end was trimmed by 2 bases and the J gene end by 4 bases; junction bases not matched to a gene: 1. The CDR3 runs to 14 residues.

The chain links TRBV6-6 to TRBJ1-5; weak D call: TRBD1 (6 bases). Germline assignment: CDR1 MNHNY and CDR2 SVGAGI (reference sequence). Trimming left V 6 bases short and J 5 bases short, with 14 bases between. The CDR3 consists of 14 residues. The CDR3 reads CASSAPSGDQPQHF. CDR3 nucleotide sequence: TGTGCCAGCAGCGCACCTTCAGGGGATCAGCCCCAGCATTTT.

The chain uses TRBV14 and TRBJ1-2, with D maybe TRBD1 (5 bases). From germline, CDR1 is SGHDN and CDR2 FVKESK. The CDR3 sequence is 14 residues long. Trimming cost V 1 base and J 3 bases, with 9 bases left between them. The CDR3 spells CASSQAAGYYGYTF. As DNA, the CDR3 is TGTGCCAGCAGCCAAGCGGCAGGGTACTATGGCTACACCTTC. Using reference TRBV14 and TRBJ1-2 for the parts outside the CDR3, the full variable domain is EAGVTQFPSHSVIEKGQTVTLRCDPISGHDNLYWYRRVMGKEIKFLLHFVKESKQDESGMPNNRFLAERTGGTYSTLKVQPAELEDSGVYFCASSQAAGYYGYTFGSGTRLTVV.

This clone was picked up a small number of times. The gene calls are TRBV27 and TRBJ2-3; 9 nucleotides align to TRBD1. The CDR3 consists of 14 residues. The V segment lost 0 bases and the J segment 9 bases; nucleotides outside the gene matches: 4. In germline, CDR1 is MNHEY, CDR2 SMNVEV (reference sequence). CDR3: CASSLSGTGYTQYF. Written as DNA, the CDR3 is TGTGCCAGCAGTTTATCCGGGACAGGGTACACGCAGTATTTT.

The chain couples TRBV5-4 to TRBJ1-3; 7 nucleotides align to TRBD1. The germline V gene encodes CDR1 SGHNT and CDR2 YYREEE (reference sequence). This CDR3 has 18 amino acids. V gave up 2 bases and J gave up 3 bases; unmatched junction bases: 14. The CDR3: CASSFGMPGGYGGNTIYF. The CDR3 DNA reads as TGTGCCAGCAGCTTTGGGATGCCAGGGGGGTATGGTGGAAACACCATATATTTT.

This chain connects TRBV27 to TRBJ2-5; 9 bases line up with TRBD1. J lost 6 bases, V lost 3 bases, and 8 bases had no gene match. The germline CDR1 and CDR2 sequences are MNHEY and SMNVEV (reference sequence). The CDR3 is 15 residues long. This CDR3 is CASSLDRGRGKTQYF. CDR3 bases: TGTGCCAGCAGTTTGGACAGGGGAAGGGGAAAGACCCAGTACTTC.

The V call is TRBV7-6, the J call TRBJ2-1, with TRBD2 as a possible D gene (6 bases). CDR1 is SGHVS and CDR2 is FNYEAQ in the germline V gene. The V and J ends lost 5 bases and 8 bases respectively, with 16 bases between them. The CDR3 covers 14 residues. CDR3 sequence: CASSLDHSGDEQFF. CDR3 sequence (DNA): TGTGCCAGCAGCCTGGACCATTCGGGGGATGAGCAGTTCTTC.

This sequence joins TRBV27 and TRBJ2-3; TRBD2 agrees at 9 bases. V lost 6 bases, J lost 0 bases, and 19 bases stayed unmatched. Looked up from germline, CDR1 is MNHEY and CDR2 is SMNVEV (reference sequence). The CDR3 has 20 amino acids. CDR3 DNA sequence: TGTGCCAGCAGCCGAAACCCCCCCAGCGGGGGGATGGGGAGCACAGATACGCAGTATTTT. As protein: CASSRNPPSGGMGSTDTQYF.

The chain joins TRBV11-3 to TRBJ1-2; D is possibly TRBD1 (6 bases). CDR1 SGHNT and CDR2 YENEEA come from the germline V gene. CDR3 length: 19 amino acids. V shed 6 bases and J shed 0 bases, with 26 bases lying between them. CDR3 sequence: CASRKPPNRQATANYGYTF. The CDR3 coding sequence is TGTGCCAGCAGAAAACCACCGAACAGACAGGCGACGGCTAACTATGGCTACACCTTC.

The chain combines TRBV5-4 with TRBJ1-2; a weak D match, TRBD1 (5 bases). Germline-derived CDR1 and CDR2 are SGHNT and YYREEE (reference sequence). The CDR3 is made up of 16 amino acids. V was pared by 3 bases and J by 6 bases, with 21 bases between. CDR3 sequence reads: CASSWGTAAVGDGYTF. As DNA, the CDR3 is TGTGCCAGCAGCTGGGGGACTGCGGCTGTGGGTGATGGCTACACCTTC.

This rearrangement joins TRBV24-1 to TRBJ2-7, with TRBD2 matching 9 bases. This CDR3 is built from 18 residues. V shed 2 bases, J shed 2 bases, and the junction held 12 bases outside the gene matches. The germline V gene has CDR1 KGHDR and CDR2 SFDVKD. The CDR3: CATSDSRGSSGITYEQYF. The CDR3 DNA is TGTGCCACCAGTGATTCACGGGGGTCTAGCGGGATAACCTACGAGCAGTACTTC.

The chain joins TRBV3-1 (or the pseudogene TRBV3-2) to TRBJ2-1; TRBD2 matches at 9 bases. CDR1 LGHDT and CDR2 YNNKEL come from the germline V gene (reference sequence). The V segment lost 1 base and the J segment 7 bases; nucleotides outside the gene matches: 5. This CDR3 region has 15 residues. The CDR3 region is CASSQAAGGPNEQFF. The DNA of the CDR3 is TGTGCCAGCAGCCAAGCCGCGGGAGGGCCAAATGAGCAGTTCTTC.

The chain carries TRBV11-2 and TRBJ1-5, with a weak D call TRBD1 (5 bases). This CDR3 region has 12 residues. V was trimmed by 5 bases and J by 11 bases, leaving 13 bases between them. CDR1 is SGHAT and CDR2 is FQNNGV in the germline V gene. CDR3 bases: TGTGCCAGCAGCCAAGATTGGGGGGCCCAGCATTTT. Translation: CASSQDWGAQHF.